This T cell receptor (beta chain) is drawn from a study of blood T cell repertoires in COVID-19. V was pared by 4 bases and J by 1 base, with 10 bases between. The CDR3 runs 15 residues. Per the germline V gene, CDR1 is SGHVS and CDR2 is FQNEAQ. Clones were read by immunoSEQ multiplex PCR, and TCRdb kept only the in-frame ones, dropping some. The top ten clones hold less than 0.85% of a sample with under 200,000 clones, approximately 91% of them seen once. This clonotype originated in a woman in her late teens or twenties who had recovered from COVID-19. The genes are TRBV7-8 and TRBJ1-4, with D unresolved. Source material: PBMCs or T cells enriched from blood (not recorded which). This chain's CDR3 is CASSSYTETNEKLFF. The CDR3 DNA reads TGTGCCAGCAGCTCTTACACCGAAACTAATGAAAAACTGTTTTTT.